These 23 T cell receptor beta chains were sequenced from one sample in a study of PD-1 blockade in classical Hodgkin lymphoma. Every one of the patients relapsed after autologous stem cell transplantation (brentuximab vedotin exposure was variable). Assay used: immunoSEQ multiplex PCR; TCRdb lists only in-frame clones, some missing. In the table there are 55,000 to 60,000 clones, approximately 90% of which are singletons. The starting material was peripheral blood mononuclear cells (PBMCs), obtained before the second cycle of nivolumab. The receptors shown here come from a human donor with classical Hodgkin lymphoma.

The chain is built from TRBV19 and TRBJ2-1; 8 nucleotides align to TRBD2. Germline trimming cut 4 bases from V and 5 bases from J; bases unmatched to any gene: 10. This CDR3 is built from 16 residues. Germline V gene data show CDR1 as LNHDA and CDR2 as SQIVND (reference sequence). DNA of the CDR3: TGTGCCAGTAGTACACAGGGACTAGGGTCGGACAATGAGCAGTTCTTC. It translates to CASSTQGLGSDNEQFF. The full variable domain, its missing parts supplied by reference TRBV19 and TRBJ2-1, is DGGITQSPKYLFRKEGQNVTLSCEQNLNHDAMYWYRQDPGQGLRLIYYSQIVNDFQKGDIAEGYSVSREKKESFPLTVTSAQKNPTAFYLCASSTQGLGSDNEQFFGPGTRLTVL.

V and J are TRBV27 and TRBJ2-7; either TRBD1 or TRBD2 may supply D (5 bases each). V dropped 6 bases and J dropped 4 bases, with 16 bases sitting between them. In germline, CDR1 is MNHEY, CDR2 SMNVEV (reference sequence). The CDR3 is made up of 14 amino acids. The CDR3 DNA sequence: TGTGCCAGCAGAGGTTCAGGGAGAGTTTACGAGCAGTACTTC. It codes for CASRGSGRVYEQYF.

The chain has TRBV5-6 and TRBJ2-5, with 9 bases that match TRBD1. The CDR3 consists of 14 residues. CDR1 is SGHDT, CDR2 YYEEEE, per germline. Trimming removed 4 bases from V and 1 base from J; junction bases left unmatched: 2. The chain's CDR3 is CASSQQGAQETQYF. As DNA, the CDR3 is TGTGCCAGCAGCCAACAGGGGGCCCAAGAGACCCAGTACTTC.

The chain couples TRBV10-3 to TRBJ2-1; D not certain. Germline V lookup: CDR1 ENHRY, CDR2 SYGVKD. V gave up 0 bases and J gave up 7 bases, with 4 bases separating them. There are 12 residues in the CDR3. The CDR3 nucleotides are TGTGCCATCAGTGAGTCCGGGAATGAGCAGTTCTTC. Translating gives CAISESGNEQFF.

The chain couples TRBV9 to TRBJ1-2, with D possibly TRBD1 on 6 matching bases. V dropped 3 bases and J dropped 4 bases, with 19 bases sitting between them. Germline CDR1 and CDR2: SGDLS and YYNGEE. The CDR3 length is 16 residues. The CDR3 DNA reads TGTGCCAGCAGCGCCTCCGGGACACCGGGGGGCTATGGCTACACCTTC. Translating gives CASSASGTPGGYGYTF.

The chain employs TRBV27 and TRBJ1-1, with a weak D call TRBD1 (5 bases). In germline, CDR1 is MNHEY, CDR2 SMNVEV (reference sequence). The CDR3 has 15 amino acids. V lost 4 bases to trimming and J lost 6 bases, with 18 bases between them. The CDR3 region is CASSSGTGGSAEAFF. The CDR3 coding sequence is TGTGCCAGCAGTTCTGGGACTGGGGGATCGGCTGAAGCTTTCTTT.

The chain combines TRBV4-1 with TRBJ2-2, with a possible D match to TRBD2 (6 bases). This CDR3 spans 15 amino acids. Per germline, CDR1 MGHRA and CDR2 YSYEKL. The V and J ends lost 4 bases and 3 bases respectively, with 12 bases between them. CDR3 DNA sequence: TGCGCCAGCAGCCTCATGAGGGACTACACCGGGGAGCTGTTTTTT. It is translated as CASSLMRDYTGELFF.

The chain is built from TRBV28 and TRBJ1-1, with a weak D call TRBD1 (5 bases). The V end lost 2 bases, the J end lost 1 base, and 11 bases lay between the germline ends. Germline loops: CDR1 MDHEN, CDR2 SYDVKM. This CDR3 is 15 amino acids long. The chain's CDR3 is CASSLAGQGNTEAFF. CDR3 nucleotides: TGTGCCAGCAGTTTAGCGGGGCAGGGGAACACTGAAGCTTTCTTT.

V gene TRBV11-2 combines with J gene TRBJ2-3; 13 bases agree with TRBD2. Trimming at V came to 4 bases and at J to 4 bases, leaving 14 bases not matched to a gene. Germline assignment: CDR1 SGHAT and CDR2 FQNNGV. The CDR3 has 19 amino acids. The DNA of the CDR3 is TGTGCCAGCAGCTCGGAGAGAACTAGCGGGGGGGCCCGGGCAGATACGCAGTATTTT. It codes for CASSSERTSGGARADTQYF.

The chain uses TRBV5-4 and TRBJ2-7; 8 nucleotides align to TRBD2. Germline V CDR1 and CDR2: SGHNT, YYREEE (reference sequence). The V segment lost 0 bases and the J segment 3 bases; nucleotides outside the gene matches: 2. CDR3 size: 14 residues. The CDR3 nucleotides read TGTGCCAGCAGCTTGGAGAGCGGGGGCTACGAGCAGTACTTC. Amino acids: CASSLESGGYEQYF.

Here the CDR3 DNA reads TGTGCCAGCAGCGAGGGAGTCGCCTACGAGCAGTACTTC. This encodes CASSEGVAYEQYF. The V gene is TRBV9, the J gene TRBJ2-7, with D perhaps matching TRBD2 (5 bases). The V and J ends lost 3 bases and 2 bases respectively, with 9 bases between them. CDR3 length: 13 amino acids. Germline-derived CDR1 and CDR2 are SGDLS and YYNGEE. The variable domain in full, with the rest retrieved from reference TRBV9 and TRBJ2-7, is DSGVTQTPKHLITATGQRVTLRCSPRSGDLSVYWYQQSLDQGLQFLIQYYNGEERAKGNILERFSAQQFPDLHSELNLSSLELGDSALYFCASSEGVAYEQYFGPGTRLTVT.

The chain uses TRBV9 and TRBJ2-7, with 10 bases matching TRBD2. CDR3 length: 16 residues. Germline CDR1 reads SGDLS; CDR2 reads YYNGEE. V dropped 0 bases and J dropped 5; count of bases not matched to a gene: 8. The CDR3 protein is CASSVDGSGRNDEQYF. CDR3 DNA sequence: TGTGCCAGCAGCGTAGACGGTAGCGGGAGGAATGACGAGCAGTACTTC.

This chain links TRBV25-1 with TRBJ2-1, with unresolved D. V was pared by 3 bases and J by 5 bases, with 2 bases between. From germline, CDR1 is MGHDK and CDR2 SYGVNS. CDR3 size: 11 residues. The DNA for the CDR3 is TGTGCCAGCAGTGATAACAATGAGCAGTTCTTC. Translating it yields CASSDNNEQFF. Full variable domain (missing parts from reference TRBV25-1 and TRBJ2-1): EADIYQTPRYLVIGTGKKITLECSQTMGHDKMYWYQQDPGMELHLIHYSYGVNSTEKGDLSSESTVSRIRTEHFPLTLESARPSHTSQYLCASSDNNEQFFGPGTRLTVL.

The V and J genes are TRBV27 and TRBJ2-7, with D unresolved. Per the germline V gene, CDR1 is MNHEY and CDR2 is SMNVEV (reference sequence). CDR3 length equals 15 residues. V lost 3 bases, J lost 3 bases, and 15 bases lay in between. CDR3 bases: TGTGCCAGCAGTTTCCTTGGGTCTGGTGTCTACGAGCAGTACTTC. This codes for CASSFLGSGVYEQYF.

This chain joins TRBV7-3 and TRBJ2-7; no firm D call. Trimming stripped 3 bases from V and 4 bases from J, with 10 bases between. Germline V gene lookup returns CDR1 SGHTA and CDR2 FQGTGA. This CDR3 spans 13 amino acids. CDR3 region: CASSFGLEYEQYF. The CDR3 coding sequence is TGTGCCAGCAGCTTTGGGCTCGAGTACGAGCAGTACTTC.

The J gene is TRBJ2-1, the V gene TRBV7-2, with 15 bases identical to TRBD2. Trimming at V came to 0 bases and at J to 5 bases, leaving 17 bases not matched to a gene. Germline-derived CDR1 and CDR2 are SGHTA and FQGNSA. This CDR3 comprises 22 residues. CDR3 residues: CASSLAPGTSGRRPGVNNEQFF. DNA of the CDR3: TGTGCCAGCAGCTTAGCCCCTGGGACTAGCGGGAGGAGGCCAGGAGTCAACAATGAGCAGTTCTTC.

V and J are TRBV5-1 and TRBJ2-1, with 14 bases aligning to TRBD2. Germline CDR1 and CDR2: SGHRS and YFSETQ. Trimming took 4 bases from V and 6 from J; bases not matched to a gene: 3. The CDR3 contains 15 residues. Here the CDR3 reads CASSGGTSGGNEQFF. The CDR3 DNA follows: TGCGCCAGCAGCGGTGGGACTAGCGGGGGCAATGAGCAGTTCTTC.

This chain connects TRBV2 to TRBJ1-5, with 10 bases lining up with TRBD1. The CDR3 sequence is 16 residues long. Germline V gene data show CDR1 as SNHLY and CDR2 as FYNNEI. With V trimmed by 7 bases and J by 4 bases, 10 bases remained unmatched. In DNA, the CDR3 is TGTGCCAGCACTCAAGGACAGGGGGGGTGGAATCAGCCCCAGCATTTT. Amino acids: CASTQGQGGWNQPQHF.

This chain links TRBV5-1 with TRBJ1-6; tentative D call: TRBD1 (5 bases). The CDR3 has 16 residues. Trimming cost V 4 bases and J 5 bases, with 16 bases left between them. Germline V gene data show CDR1 as SGHRS and CDR2 as YFSETQ. The CDR3 spells CASSRTQGGNNSPLHF. In nucleotides, the CDR3 is TGCGCCAGCAGCAGGACTCAGGGAGGTAATAATTCACCCCTCCACTTT.

This chain's CDR3 is CASMRGLADYEQYF. As DNA, the CDR3 is TGTGCCAGCATGAGGGGACTAGCGGATTACGAGCAGTACTTC. The J gene is TRBJ2-7, the V gene TRBV27; 11 bases map to TRBD2. The CDR3 runs to 14 residues. J lost 4 bases, V lost 7 bases, and 6 bases had no gene match. Germline CDR1 MNHEY, CDR2 SMNVEV (reference sequence).

The rearrangement joins TRBV27 to TRBJ1-2; 8 bases match TRBD1. Germline V gene sequence: CDR1 MNHEY, CDR2 SMNVEV (reference sequence). The CDR3 spans 14 residues. J lost 3 bases, V lost 4 bases, and 4 bases had no gene match. The CDR3 sequence: CASSSTGGDYGYTF. For the CDR3, the DNA is TGTGCCAGCAGTTCTACAGGGGGTGACTATGGCTACACCTTC.

V usage is TRBV7-3 and J usage is TRBJ2-5; D not resolved. Trimming cost V 6 bases and J 1 base, with 12 bases left between them. In germline, CDR1 is SGHTA, CDR2 FQGTGA. There are 14 residues in the CDR3. CDR3 bases: TGTGCCAGCAGTCGCGGACCCAGCCAAGAGACCCAGTACTTC. Amino acid sequence: CASSRGPSQETQYF.

The chain recombines TRBV27 with TRBJ1-2, with a possible D match to TRBD1 (5 bases). V gave up 2 bases and J gave up 7 bases, with 17 bases separating them. Germline CDR1 is MNHEY and CDR2 is SMNVEV (reference sequence). This CDR3 region has 15 residues. The CDR3 reads CASSLVVSGVGGYTF. CDR3 sequence (DNA): TGTGCCAGCAGTTTAGTCGTGTCGGGGGTGGGTGGCTACACCTTC.